The 23 T cell receptor beta chains below all came from one sample that was sequenced in a study of blood T cell repertoires in COVID-19. The protocol was immunoSEQ multiplex PCR, while the TCRdb copy is restricted to in-frame clones and leaves out a portion. The sample lists about 380,000 clones, around 85% occurring once. Sequences were obtained from peripheral blood. The receptors derive from a woman younger than 35 with acute or convalescent COVID-19.

In this sample, this clone turned up a few times. The CDR3 is CAWSLSWDRGDETQYF. The CDR3 nucleotides are TGTGCCTGGAGTCTCAGCTGGGACAGGGGTGACGAGACCCAGTACTTC. The chain combines TRBV30 with TRBJ2-5; the match to TRBD1 covers 10 bases. This CDR3 is built from 16 residues. Germline trimming cut 2 bases from V and 5 bases from J; bases unmatched to any gene: 11. Germline V gene sequence: CDR1 GTSNPN, CDR2 SVGIG (reference sequence). Supplemented by reference TRBV30 and TRBJ2-5, the full variable domain reads SQTIHQWPATLVQPVGSPLSLECTVEGTSNPNLYWYRQAAGRGLQLLFYSVGIGQISSEVPQNLSASRPQDRQFILSSKKLLLSDSGFYLCAWSLSWDRGDETQYFGPGTRLLVL.

This sequence joins TRBV30 and TRBJ1-4; no clear D. Germline assignment: CDR1 GTSNPN and CDR2 SVGIG (reference sequence). Trimming took 2 bases from V and 8 from J, leaving 15 bases between them. The CDR3 has 14 amino acids. CDR3 bases: TGTGCCTGGAGTAAGGATCTGTCGGAGGAAAAACTGTTTTTT. Its translation is CAWSKDLSEEKLFF.

The chain employs TRBV30 and TRBJ1-3; 8 nucleotides line up with TRBD1. CDR3 length equals 17 residues. Germline values: CDR1 GTSNPN, CDR2 SVGIG (reference sequence). Trimming at V came to 4 bases and at J to 0 bases, leaving 11 bases not matched to a gene. The CDR3 nucleotides read TGTGCCTGGACTAGAGCAGGGGGCGCGAGCTCTGGAAACACCATATATTTT. This encodes CAWTRAGGASSGNTIYF.

The V and J genes are TRBV5-1 and TRBJ1-1; 7 bases line up with TRBD1. J gave up 6 bases and V 7 bases, and 6 bases lay outside the gene matches. CDR1 is SGHRS, CDR2 YFSETQ, per germline. The CDR3 is 12 residues long. The CDR3 loop is CASADRDAEAFF. For the CDR3, the DNA is TGCGCCAGCGCCGACAGGGACGCTGAAGCTTTCTTT. Filled out from reference TRBV5-1 and TRBJ1-1, the complete variable domain reads KAGVTQTPRYLIKTRGQQVTLSCSPISGHRSVSWYQQTPGQGLQFLFEYFSETQRNKGNFPGRFSGRQFSNSRSEMNVSTLELGDSALYLCASADRDAEAFFGQGTRLTVV.

V is TRBV7-8 and J is TRBJ2-5, with unresolved D. Per germline, CDR1 SGHVS and CDR2 FQNEAQ. V lost 5 bases and J 5 bases, leaving 9 bases between the germline ends. This CDR3 comprises 12 residues. The CDR3 loop is CASSVIEETQYF. CDR3 nucleotides: TGTGCCAGCAGCGTAATAGAGGAGACCCAGTACTTC.

The chain combines TRBV6-5 with TRBJ1-2; tentatively, D is TRBD1 (5 bases). The V end lost 5 bases, the J end lost 4 bases, and 11 bases lay between the germline ends. Germline CDR1 and CDR2: MNHEY and SVGAGI. The CDR3 sequence is 13 residues long. CDR3 nucleotides: TGTGCCAGCAGTCGGGGACTATTCTATGGCTACACCTTC. It yields the protein CASSRGLFYGYTF.

V gene TRBV18 combines with J gene TRBJ1-2; D perhaps matches TRBD1 (5 bases). V was cut by 4 bases and J by 8 bases, with 11 bases left in between. The CDR3 covers 12 residues. CDR1 and CDR2 (germline): KGHSH, LQKENI. In DNA form, the CDR3 reads TGTGCCAGCTCACAGGGGTCCGAAGGCTACACCTTC. This encodes CASSQGSEGYTF. Together with reference TRBV18 and TRBJ1-2, the CDR3 gives the full variable domain: NAGVMQNPRHLVRRRGQEARLRCSPMKGHSHVYWYRQLPEEGLKFMVYLQKENIIDESGMPKERFSAEFPKEGPSILRIQQVVRGDSAAYFCASSQGSEGYTFGSGTRLTVV.

This chain joins TRBV28 and TRBJ2-1; D is unclear. The CDR3 has 16 amino acids. Germline V CDR1 and CDR2: MDHEN, SYDVKM. V was trimmed by 6 bases and J by 7 bases, leaving 22 bases between them. In DNA form, the CDR3 reads TGTGCCAGCAGCCCCCTTGATGACTCTCCGGGTAATGAGCAGTTCTTC. Amino acid sequence: CASSPLDDSPGNEQFF. Variable domain in full (rest from reference TRBV28 and TRBJ2-1): DVKVTQSSRYLVKRTGEKVFLECVQDMDHENMFWYRQDPGLGLRLIYFSYDVKMKEKGDIPEGYSVSREKKERFSLILESASTNQTSMYLCASSPLDDSPGNEQFFGPGTRLTVL.

In this sample, this clone turned up many times. The chain recombines TRBV7-9 with TRBJ2-3; D is perhaps TRBD2 (5 bases). The CDR3 is 14 amino acids. Germline CDR1 reads SEHNR; CDR2 reads FQNEAQ (reference sequence). With 3 bases removed from V and 4 bases from J, the gap between germline ends came to 11 bases. The CDR3 spells CASSFLKRPDTQYF. CDR3 coding DNA: TGTGCCAGCAGCTTCTTAAAGCGGCCAGATACGCAGTATTTT.

V usage is TRBV6-6 and J usage is TRBJ2-7; a possible D gene is TRBD1 (5 bases). V dropped 5 bases and J dropped 1 base, with 9 bases sitting between them. Germline CDR1 is MNHNY and CDR2 is SVGAGI (reference sequence). The CDR3 contains 13 residues. This CDR3 reads CASSNRQSYEQYF. CDR3 bases: TGTGCCAGCAGTAATCGACAGTCCTACGAGCAGTACTTC.

This clone turned up a few times. The CDR3 here is CATRGSSGPTYEQYF. CDR3 in DNA: TGTGCCACCAGAGGCTCGTCAGGGCCGACCTACGAGCAGTACTTC. The V and J genes are TRBV24-1 and TRBJ2-7; TRBD1 is a possible D gene (5 bases). V was cut by 7 bases and J by 2 bases, with 17 bases left in between. Germline CDR1 and CDR2: KGHDR and SFDVKD. This CDR3 is 15 amino acids long.

This clone was found once. The J gene is TRBJ1-3, the V gene TRBV5-1; D not certain. This CDR3 contains 14 residues. The germline V gene has CDR1 SGHRS and CDR2 YFSETQ. V lost 4 bases and J 0 bases, leaving 8 bases between the germline ends. This chain's CDR3 is CASSEASSGNTIYF. In DNA form, the CDR3 reads TGCGCCAGCAGCGAGGCCAGCTCTGGAAACACCATATATTTT.

This rearrangement joins TRBV5-1 to TRBJ1-2, with 9 bases aligning to TRBD1. This CDR3 region has 18 residues. Germline V CDR1 and CDR2: SGHRS, YFSETQ. V gave up 3 bases and J gave up 4 bases; unmatched junction bases: 16. The CDR3 DNA follows: TGCGCCAGCAGCTCAACAATCGCCGGGACAGGGCGCGTCTATGGCTACACCTTC. It translates to CASSSTIAGTGRVYGYTF.

The chain has TRBV12-5 and TRBJ1-6, with a possible D match to TRBD1 (5 bases). CDR1 is LGHNT, CDR2 FRNRAP, per germline. Trimming stripped 1 base from V and 5 bases from J, with 12 bases between. This CDR3 region has 16 residues. The CDR3 loop is CASGLGQGGNNSPLHF. As DNA, the CDR3 is TGTGCTAGTGGTTTGGGCCAGGGAGGAAATAATTCACCCCTCCACTTT.

This clone was counted only a few times. The chain uses TRBV5-4 and TRBJ1-1, with D maybe TRBD1 (5 bases). The germline CDR1 and CDR2 sequences are SGHNT and YYREEE (reference sequence). The CDR3 runs to 14 residues. Trimming cost V 3 bases and J 0 bases, with 9 bases left between them. DNA for the CDR3: TGTGCCAGCAGCTGGGGCTTTATGAACACTGAAGCTTTCTTT. Encoded protein: CASSWGFMNTEAFF.

The J gene is TRBJ2-2, the V gene TRBV28; no clear D gene. Germline CDR1 reads MDHEN; CDR2 reads SYDVKM. The CDR3 runs 14 residues. Trimming took 6 bases from V and 3 from J, leaving 11 bases between them. The CDR3, as DNA: TGTGCCAGCAGCCCCGACTCCTACACCGGGGAGCTGTTTTTT. Residues: CASSPDSYTGELFF.

J is TRBJ2-7 and V is TRBV9, with D perhaps matching TRBD2 (6 bases). CDR3 length equals 14 residues. Trimming stripped 0 bases from V and 5 bases from J, with 12 bases between. Per the germline V gene, CDR1 is SGDLS and CDR2 is YYNGEE. The CDR3 sequence: CASSVGGLENEQYF. The CDR3, as DNA: TGTGCCAGCAGCGTAGGGGGACTGGAGAACGAGCAGTACTTC. The complete variable domain, with remaining parts taken from reference TRBV9 and TRBJ2-7, reads DSGVTQTPKHLITATGQRVTLRCSPRSGDLSVYWYQQSLDQGLQFLIQYYNGEERAKGNILERFSAQQFPDLHSELNLSSLELGDSALYFCASSVGGLENEQYFGPGTRLTVT.

V gene TRBV5-1 combines with J gene TRBJ1-1; D unresolved. Per the germline V gene, CDR1 is SGHRS and CDR2 is YFSETQ. The germline V and J ends were trimmed by 0 bases and 8 bases, with 11 bases remaining between them. The CDR3 runs to 13 residues. The CDR3 sequence is CASSLAPSQEAFF. DNA for the CDR3: TGCGCCAGCAGCTTGGCCCCTAGTCAGGAAGCTTTCTTT. The full variable domain, completed using reference TRBV5-1 and TRBJ1-1, is KAGVTQTPRYLIKTRGQQVTLSCSPISGHRSVSWYQQTPGQGLQFLFEYFSETQRNKGNFPGRFSGRQFSNSRSEMNVSTLELGDSALYLCASSLAPSQEAFFGQGTRLTVV.

This chain links TRBV5-5 with TRBJ2-7, with 7 bases fitting TRBD1. V was pared by 2 bases and J by 6 bases, with 11 bases of the junction left unmatched. CDR1 and CDR2 (germline): SGHKS, YYEKEE (reference sequence). The CDR3 length is 15 residues. The CDR3 loop is CASSLQGSSVREQYF. CDR3 sequence (DNA): TGTGCCAGCAGCTTACAGGGGTCCTCCGTACGCGAGCAGTACTTC. The entire variable domain, with the rest obtained from reference TRBV5-5 and TRBJ2-7, is as follows: DAGVTQSPTHLIKTRGQQVTLRCSPISGHKSVSWYQQVLGQGPQFIFQYYEKEERGRGNFPDRFSARQFPNYSSELNVNALLLGDSALYLCASSLQGSSVREQYFGPGTRLTVT.

This chain links TRBV6-5 with TRBJ2-1; 9 bases align to TRBD1. The CDR3 spans 16 residues. Trimming at V came to 1 base and at J to 4 bases, leaving 5 bases not matched to a gene. Germline V CDR1 and CDR2: MNHEY, SVGAGI. CDR3 amino acids: CASSYFGTGSYNEQFF. The DNA of the CDR3 is TGTGCCAGCAGTTACTTCGGGACAGGGTCTTACAATGAGCAGTTCTTC.

The chain joins TRBV28 to TRBJ1-1; no clear D gene. The CDR3 loop spans 14 amino acids. V was cut by 8 bases and J by 5 bases, with 18 bases left in between. Germline-derived CDR1 and CDR2 are MDHEN and SYDVKM. CDR3 in DNA: TGTGCCAGCGGCCTGGTCGGGGTTAAGACTGAAGCTTTCTTT. Encoded protein: CASGLVGVKTEAFF.

A few counts support this clone. The V and J genes are TRBV5-6 and TRBJ2-1, with 11 bases lining up with TRBD2. Germline CDR1 is SGHDT and CDR2 is YYEEEE. The CDR3 sequence is 16 residues long. Germline trimming cut 4 bases from V and 0 bases from J; bases unmatched to any gene: 3. This CDR3 reads CASSDGLAGSYNEQFF. DNA of the CDR3: TGTGCCAGCAGCGACGGACTAGCGGGCTCCTACAATGAGCAGTTCTTC.

This clone was detected a few times. The chain is built from TRBV19 and TRBJ1-2; 10 positions match TRBD1. The germline gives CDR1 LNHDA, CDR2 SQIVND (reference sequence). The CDR3 runs 17 residues. Losses at the gene ends were 5 bases for V and 8 bases for J; bases not matched to a gene: 17. The CDR3 here is CASSENRDRGRWGGYTF. CDR3 nucleotides: TGTGCCAGTAGTGAGAACCGGGACAGGGGCCGATGGGGCGGCTACACCTTC. The complete variable domain, with remaining parts taken from reference TRBV19 and TRBJ1-2, reads DGGITQSPKYLFRKEGQNVTLSCEQNLNHDAMYWYRQDPGQGLRLIYYSQIVNDFQKGDIAEGYSVSREKKESFPLTVTSAQKNPTAFYLCASSENRDRGRWGGYTFGSGTRLTVV.